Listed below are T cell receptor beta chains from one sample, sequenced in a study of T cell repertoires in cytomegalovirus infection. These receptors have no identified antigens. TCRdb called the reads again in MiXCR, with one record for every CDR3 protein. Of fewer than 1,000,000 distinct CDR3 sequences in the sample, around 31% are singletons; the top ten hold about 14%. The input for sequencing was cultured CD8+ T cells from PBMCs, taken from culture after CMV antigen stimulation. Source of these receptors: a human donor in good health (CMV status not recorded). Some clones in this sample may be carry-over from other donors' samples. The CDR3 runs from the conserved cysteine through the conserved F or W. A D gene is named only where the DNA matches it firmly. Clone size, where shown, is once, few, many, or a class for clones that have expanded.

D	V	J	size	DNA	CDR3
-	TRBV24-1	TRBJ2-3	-	TGTGCCACCAGTGATCGTTCCGGGACCCTTAGCACAGATACGCAGTATTTT	CATSDRSGTLSTDTQYF
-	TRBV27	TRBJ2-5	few	TGTGCCAGCAGTATCAGGACGGATCAAGAGACCCAGTACTTC	CASSIRTDQETQYF
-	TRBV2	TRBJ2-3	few	TGTGCCAGCAGTGAGTTGGGGGGGCTGACAGATACGCAGTATTTT	CASSELGGLTDTQYF
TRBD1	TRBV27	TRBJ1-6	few	TGTGCCAGCAGCTCCGCCGGGACAGCGGGTCAGCCCCTCCACTTT	CASSSAGTAGQPLHF
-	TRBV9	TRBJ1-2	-	TGTGCCAGCAGCGTAGCTTCCGGACAGTCCTATGGCTACACCTTC	CASSVASGQSYGYTF
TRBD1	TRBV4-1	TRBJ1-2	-	TGCGCCAGCAGCCAAAAACCGGGACAGGGGTATGGCTACACCTTC	CASSQKPGQGYGYTF
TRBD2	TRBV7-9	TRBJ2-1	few	TGTGCCAGCAGAAGCCGGGACTATCGATACAATGAGCAGTTCTTC	CASRSRDYRYNEQFF
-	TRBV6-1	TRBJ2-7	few	TGTGCCAGCAAAGGCAGGGGTCTACACGAGCAGTACTTC	CASKGRGLHEQYF
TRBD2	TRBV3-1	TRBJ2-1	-	TGTGCCAGCAGCCAAGTTTACCCCGTGAGCGGGGGTTACAATGAGCAGTTCTTC	CASSQVYPVSGGYNEQFF
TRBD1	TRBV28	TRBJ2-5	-	TGTGCCAGCAGTCCGGGGACAGGGGTTTTTCAAGAGACCCAGTACTTC	CASSPGTGVFQETQYF
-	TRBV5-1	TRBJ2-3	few	TGCGCCAGCAGCTTGGCCCCCTGGGATACGCAGTATTTT	CASSLAPWDTQYF
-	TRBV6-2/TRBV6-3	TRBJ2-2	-	TGTGCCAGCAGTTACTCCAGGGTAAACACCGGGGAGCTGTTTTTT	CASSYSRVNTGELFF
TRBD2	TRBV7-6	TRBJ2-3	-	TGTGCCAGCAGCTTTCCCCCTCTGACTAGCGGGGGGGCCGATAGCACAGATACGCAGTATTTT	CASSFPPLTSGGADSTDTQYF
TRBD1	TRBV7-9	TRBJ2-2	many	TGTGCCAGCAGCTCAAGTGACCCCCTAGAGGCTCAGGGGGCAGGCGGGGAGCTGTTTTTT	CASSSSDPLEAQGAGGELFF
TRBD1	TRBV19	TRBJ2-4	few	TGTGCCAGTAGTACCCGGACAGGGGCCAAAAACATTCAGTACTTC	CASSTRTGAKNIQYF
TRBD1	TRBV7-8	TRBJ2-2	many	TGTGCCAGCAGCTTTCCTGGGACAGCCTTACCGAACACCGGGGAGCTGTTTTTT	CASSFPGTALPNTGELFF
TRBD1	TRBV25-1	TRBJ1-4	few	TGTGCCAGCAGTGACCAGGGGGCAAGGAAAAAACTGTTTTTT	CASSDQGARKKLFF
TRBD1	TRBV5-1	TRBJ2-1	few	TGCGCCAGCAGCTCCGACAGGGCGGAGCAGTTCTTC	CASSSDRAEQFF
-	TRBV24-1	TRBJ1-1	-	TGTGCCACCAGTGATTTGCCAGGACAGGCTTTCTTT	CATSDLPGQAFF
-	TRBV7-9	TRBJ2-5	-	TGTGCCAGCAGCTTGGCTGAGGGCCTCCAAGAGACCCAGTACTTC	CASSLAEGLQETQYF
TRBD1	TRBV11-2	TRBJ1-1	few	TGTGCCAGCAGCTTAGTGGGCAGGGGGCAAACTGAAGCTTTCTTT	CASSLVGRGQTEAFF
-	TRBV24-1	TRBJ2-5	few	TGTGCCACCAGTGATTTTCTGGGGGAGACCCAGTACTTC	CATSDFLGETQYF
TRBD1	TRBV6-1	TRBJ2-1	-	TGTGCCAGCAGTACCGGGACAGATACCTACAATGAGCAGTGCTTC	CASSTGTDTYNEQCF
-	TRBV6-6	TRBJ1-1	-	TGTGCCAGCAGTCGGGCCCCGGGTCGTGGGAACACTGAAGCTTTCTTT	CASSRAPGRGNTEAFF
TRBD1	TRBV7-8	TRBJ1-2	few	TGTGCCAGCAGCCCAGATCCGGGACAGCCTAACTATGGCTACACCTTC	CASSPDPGQPNYGYTF
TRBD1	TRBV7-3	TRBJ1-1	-	TGTGCCAGCAGCTTAACGGGACAGACTGAAGCTTTCTTT	CASSLTGQTEAFF
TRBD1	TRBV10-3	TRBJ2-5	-	TGTGCCATCAGTGAGTCGGGCACAGGGGAATACCAAGAGACCCAGTACTTC	CAISESGTGEYQETQYF
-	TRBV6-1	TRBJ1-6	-	TGTGCCAGCACCCCGGGGGTGTATTCACCCCTCCACTTT	CASTPGVYSPLHF
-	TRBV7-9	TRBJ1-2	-	TGTGCCAGCAGCTTAGAGCCAGCCAGTCGGGGTTACACCTTC	CASSLEPASRGYTF
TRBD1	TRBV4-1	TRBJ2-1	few	TGCGCCAGCAGCCATAGACAGGGGGCCCTCAATGAGCAGTTCTTC	CASSHRQGALNEQFF
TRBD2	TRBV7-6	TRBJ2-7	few	TGTGCCAGCAGCTTATGGGCAGCGGGGAGCTCCTACGAGCAGTACTTC	CASSLWAAGSSYEQYF
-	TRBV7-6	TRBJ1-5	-	TGTGCCAGCAGCTTAGCGAATAAACAGCCCCAGCATTTT	CASSLANKQPQHF
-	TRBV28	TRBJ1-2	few	TGTGCCAGTACCCTCCTGGACGGAACCTATGGCTACACCTTC	CASTLLDGTYGYTF
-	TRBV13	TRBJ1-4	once	TGTGCCAGCAGCCGCCGGGGCCGATGGGATGAAAAACTGTTTTTT	CASSRRGRWDEKLFF
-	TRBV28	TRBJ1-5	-	TGTGCCAGCACCACAGGGTTGAATCAGCCCCAGCATTTT	CASTTGLNQPQHF
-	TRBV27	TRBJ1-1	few	TGTGCCAGCAGTTTTAGGCACCTTAACACTGAAGCTTTCTTT	CASSFRHLNTEAFF
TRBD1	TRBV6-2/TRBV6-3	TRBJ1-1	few	TGTGCCAGCAGTCCGCTTCGGACAGGGATAGGAGTGAACACTGAAGCTTTCTTT	CASSPLRTGIGVNTEAFF
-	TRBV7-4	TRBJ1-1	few	TGTGCCAGCACCCCTTCCGGATTGGCTGAAGCTTTCTTT	CASTPSGLAEAFF
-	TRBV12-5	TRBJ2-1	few	TGTGCTAGTGGTTCCCGGGACGCCAATGAGCAGTTCTTC	CASGSRDANEQFF
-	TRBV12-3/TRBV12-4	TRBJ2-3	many	TGTGCCAGCAGCTCAACCCCAGATACGCAGTATTTT	CASSSTPDTQYF
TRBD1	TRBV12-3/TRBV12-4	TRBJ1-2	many	TGTGCCAGCAGTTTAGCTCCGGGACAGAACTATGGCTACACCTTC	CASSLAPGQNYGYTF
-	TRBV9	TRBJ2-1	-	TGTGCCAGCAGCGTAGAAGGGGGAGACTCCTACAATGAGCAGTTCTTC	CASSVEGGDSYNEQFF
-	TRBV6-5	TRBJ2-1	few	TGTGCCAGCAGTAACAAGGAACACTCCTACAATGAGCAGTTCTTC	CASSNKEHSYNEQFF
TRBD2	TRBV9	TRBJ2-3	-	TGTGCCAGCAGCTCCCGGACTAGCGGGGCCACAGATACGCAGTATTTT	CASSSRTSGATDTQYF
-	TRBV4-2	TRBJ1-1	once	TGTGCCAGCAGCCAAGGTTACGGCGGGGGACTTCAAACTGAAGCTTTCTTT	CASSQGYGGGLQTEAFF
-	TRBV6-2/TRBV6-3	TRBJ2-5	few	TGTGCCAGCACCCGGACTCCATCGGATTGGGACGGGGAGACCCAGTACTTC	CASTRTPSDWDGETQYF
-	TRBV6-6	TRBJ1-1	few	TGTGCCAGCAGTACTCGGAGGGTGATCTATTCTATCGGGGTTACTGAAGCTTTCTTT	CASSTRRVIYSIGVTEAFF
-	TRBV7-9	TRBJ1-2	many	TGTGCCAGCAGCCCCTCGGGGGGCGATGGCTACACCTTC	CASSPSGGDGYTF
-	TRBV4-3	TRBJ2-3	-	TGCGCCAGCAGCCAAAATCCCGGTTTAGTCCGGGGGGCCACAGATACGCAGTATTTT	CASSQNPGLVRGATDTQYF
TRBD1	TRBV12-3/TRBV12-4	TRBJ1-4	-	TGTGCCAGCGGGACGGGGACAGGGGTTGAAAAACTGTTTTTT	CASGTGTGVEKLFF
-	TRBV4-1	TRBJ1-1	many	TGCGCCAGCAGCCAGGAGACAGGCTACACTGAAGCTTTCTTT	CASSQETGYTEAFF
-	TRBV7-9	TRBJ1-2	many	TGTGCCAGCAGCCAAACAAATACCGGGACGAACTATGGCTACACCTTC	CASSQTNTGTNYGYTF
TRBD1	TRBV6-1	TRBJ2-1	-	TGTGCCAGCAGTCTCCTCCCTAGACAGGGGGCCTACAATGAGCAGTTCTTC	CASSLLPRQGAYNEQFF
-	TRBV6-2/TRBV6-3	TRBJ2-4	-	TGTGCCAGCAGTTACTTGAGGGGACGGGATCAGTACTTC	CASSYLRGRDQYF
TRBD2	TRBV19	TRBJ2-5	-	TGTGCCAGTAGTCCCTGGACTAGCGAAGAGACCCAGTACTTC	CASSPWTSEETQYF
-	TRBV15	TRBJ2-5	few	TGTGCCACCAGCAGAGATCTAACAGGGAGAGAGACCCAGTACTTC	CATSRDLTGRETQYF
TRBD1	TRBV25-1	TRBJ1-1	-	TGTGCCACCCAGTATGGACAGGGAGGCGGGATGAACACTGAAGCTTTCTTT	CATQYGQGGGMNTEAFF
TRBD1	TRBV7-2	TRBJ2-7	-	TGTGCCAGCAGCAGCTACTCCGGACAGGGAACCTACGAGCAGTACTTC	CASSSYSGQGTYEQYF